This paragraph covers one T cell receptor beta chain sequence. Primed by a sample-barcoded 5' primer and a J-beta primer mix, a second PCR proceeded for roughly 7 to 12 cycles. TCRdb re-called the 5' RACE reads with MiXCR, one entry per CDR3 protein. The table shows over 700,000 distinct CDR3 sequences, with around 25% occurring only once. This record belongs to a study of blood T cells in healthy people across ages. Study details: Every two T cells gave about one barcoded beta molecule via template switching.

This CDR3 spans 12 amino acids. Looked up from germline, CDR1 is SQVTM and CDR2 is ANQGSEA. With 7 bases clipped from V and 6 bases from J, the junction kept 5 bases outside the gene matches. Donors gave approximately 9.9 milliliters of peripheral blood apiece. Each sample had at least 6 million PBMCs isolated. These data were also reused for a study on T cells of mothers and their children. As that report states: Sequencing got over 8.5 million TCR beta CDR3 reads from each mother and roughly 3 million from each child.

This receptor was taken from a boy aged 10-17 years in good health. Sequencing was done on a sample of blood. The J gene is TRBJ2-7, the V gene TRBV29-1, with 11 bases lining up with TRBD2. Written as DNA, the CDR3 is TGCAGCGCTGGGACTAGCGGACGCGAGCAGTACTTC. Amino acid sequence: CSAGTSGREQYF.